Only a few counts were recorded for the clone carrying this T cell receptor (beta chain). Its antigen remains unidentified. The sample comes from a study of vaccination effects on CD4 cells after COVID-19. This CDR3 contains 14 residues. The germline gives CDR1 SGHRS, CDR2 YFSETQ. The germline V and J ends were trimmed by 4 bases and 0 bases, with 10 bases remaining between them. Expansion of antigen-specific CD4+ T cells with viral peptide pools was carried out by the ViraFEST assay before sequencing. Cultured cells yielded isolated CD4+ T cells after 10 days. Produced via immunoSEQ multiplex PCR; TCRdb's table is partial and in-frame only. The table has 50,000 to 65,000 clones, about four fifths seen once.

The chain carries TRBV5-1 and TRBJ2-5; D is possibly TRBD2 (5 bases). This TCR came from a human donor who received a COVID-19 vaccine. This specimen consisted of CD4+ T cells from PBMCs cultured with HCoV-229E spike peptides, obtained before COVID-19 vaccination. CDR3 DNA: TGCGCCAGCAGCAAAGGAGGAAACCAAGAGACCCAGTACTTC. Protein product: CASSKGGNQETQYF.